Below, 13 T cell receptor beta chains from the same sample are listed, as sequenced in a study of OX40 agonist ivuxolimab in advanced cancers. TCRdb keeps only in-frame clones here, not all; method: immunoSEQ multiplex PCR. The top ten clones hold around 12% of a sample with around 55,000 clones, roughly nine tenths of them seen once. Sequencing used CD4+ or CD8+ T cells sorted from blood, obtained in a trial of the OX40 agonist ivuxolimab. The receptors come from an adult with an advanced solid tumor such as melanoma, head and neck, liver or kidney cancer.

The chain uses TRBV30 and TRBJ1-6; unclear D gene. V lost 4 bases to trimming and J lost 6 bases, with 10 bases between them. The CDR3 loop spans 13 amino acids. The germline CDR1 and CDR2 sequences are GTSNPN and SVGIG (reference sequence). CDR3 in amino acids: CAWTPTFNSPLHF. DNA for the CDR3: TGTGCCTGGACCCCCACTTTTAATTCACCCCTCCACTTT.

This clone was recorded only once. The chain is built from TRBV5-6 and TRBJ2-1; 9 nucleotides align to TRBD1. The CDR3 contains 14 residues. Unmatched junction bases numbered 5, after V lost 4 bases and J lost 6 bases. In germline, CDR1 is SGHDT, CDR2 YYEEEE. CDR3 sequence (DNA): TGTGCCAGCAGCCTGGGACAGGGTCGCAATGAGCAGTTCTTC. Protein sequence: CASSLGQGRNEQFF.

The chain recombines TRBV5-8 with TRBJ2-2; 7 bases match TRBD1. Germline CDR1 and CDR2: SGHTS and YDEGEE. The CDR3 length is 15 residues. Losses at the gene ends were 4 bases for V and 5 bases for J; bases not matched to a gene: 8. CDR3 nucleotides: TGTGCCAGCAGCCAGATGACAGGGCTGACCGGGGAGCTGTTTTTT. Protein: CASSQMTGLTGELFF.

The chain has TRBV27 and TRBJ1-3; a possible D gene is TRBD1 (6 bases). The V gene's germline CDR1 is MNHEY and CDR2 SMNVEV (reference sequence). The CDR3 length is 15 residues. V was cut by 3 bases and J by 2 bases, with 11 bases left in between. The CDR3 bases are TGTGCCAGCAGTTTGGGACACCCACCTGGAAACACCATATATTTT. As protein: CASSLGHPPGNTIYF.

The chain combines TRBV19 with TRBJ1-1; D is perhaps TRBD1 (5 bases). V dropped 7 bases and J dropped 5 bases, with 14 bases sitting between them. Germline V gene data show CDR1 as LNHDA and CDR2 as SQIVND (reference sequence). The length of the CDR3 is 13 residues. CDR3 sequence reads: CASTPGGVTEAFF. In DNA, the CDR3 is TGTGCCAGTACCCCAGGAGGGGTAACTGAAGCTTTCTTT.

The chain has TRBV28 and TRBJ1-1; TRBD1 agrees at 9 bases. Losses at the gene ends were 7 bases for V and 4 bases for J; bases not matched to a gene: 4. The length of the CDR3 is 13 residues. Germline V gives CDR1 MDHEN, CDR2 SYDVKM. The CDR3: CASKETGGTEAFF. In DNA form, the CDR3 reads TGTGCCAGCAAGGAGACAGGGGGCACTGAAGCTTTCTTT.

V is TRBV7-3 and J is TRBJ2-4; no definite D call. This CDR3 has 12 residues. Germline CDR1 and CDR2: SGHTA and FQGTGA. The germline V and J ends were trimmed by 5 bases and 16 bases, with 18 bases remaining between them. Here the CDR3 reads CASSLPAEEKYF. In nucleotides, the CDR3 is TGTGCCAGCAGCCTCCCGGCCGAAGAGAAATACTTC.

This clone has more than one count but fewer than ten. This chain uses TRBV30 with TRBJ1-5; TRBD1 agrees at 9 bases. The CDR3 is 13 amino acids. V was clipped by 5 bases and J by 1 base; unmatched bases: 0. CDR1 GTSNPN and CDR2 SVGIG come from the germline V gene (reference sequence). The CDR3 region is CAWGQGSNQPQHF. The CDR3 nucleotides are TGTGCCTGGGGACAGGGGAGCAATCAGCCCCAGCATTTT.

The chain uses TRBV29-1 and TRBJ2-7; 7 bases fit TRBD1. CDR1 is SQVTM, CDR2 ANQGSEA, per germline. The V gene end was trimmed by 5 bases and the J gene end by 4 bases; junction bases not matched to a gene: 2. The CDR3 totals 11 residues. The CDR3: CSVLDRYEQYF. CDR3 coding DNA: TGCAGCGTTTTGGACAGGTACGAGCAGTACTTC.

In DNA form, the CDR3 reads TGTGCCAGCTCCCCTATGGCAGCGGATGAGCAGTTCTTC. Amino acids: CASSPMAADEQFF. This rearrangement joins TRBV18 to TRBJ2-1; a possible D gene is TRBD2 (5 bases). Germline V lookup: CDR1 KGHSH, CDR2 LQKENI. The CDR3 totals 13 residues. Between the trimmed V and J ends, which lost 6 bases and 8 bases, there was a span of 14 bases.

The chain joins TRBV6-6 to TRBJ1-5; D gene ambiguous. The V end was cut by 5 bases, the J end by 4 bases, with 9 bases between. The CDR3 consists of 13 residues. Germline V gene data show CDR1 as MNHNY and CDR2 as SVGAGI (reference sequence). As DNA, the CDR3 is TGTGCCAGCAGTGGCCTAGATAATCAGCCCCAGCATTTT. It yields the protein CASSGLDNQPQHF.

The V call is TRBV4-2, the J call TRBJ2-5; TRBD2 is a possible D gene (6 bases). The CDR3 runs 16 residues. Germline V gene sequence: CDR1 LGHNA, CDR2 YNFKEQ. Trimming removed 1 base from V and 2 bases from J, with 14 bases in between. The CDR3 nucleotides are TGTGCCAGCAGCCAAGTTGGGAGCGGGTGGCAAGAGACCCAGTACTTC. This codes for CASSQVGSGWQETQYF.

This chain uses TRBV2 with TRBJ2-1; D perhaps matches TRBD2 (5 bases). Germline-derived CDR1 and CDR2 are SNHLY and FYNNEI. The CDR3 loop spans 10 amino acids. V was shortened by 4 bases and J by 13 bases, with 8 bases between the two germline ends. CDR3 coding DNA: TGTGCCAGCAGTGGAGGGAGACAGTTCTTC. This codes for CASSGGRQFF.